Below are 13 T cell receptor beta chains sequenced from a single sample in a study of OX40 agonist ivuxolimab in advanced cancers. The method was immunoSEQ multiplex PCR; TCRdb's version includes in-frame clones alone and lacks a portion of them. This table has under 150,000 clones, about 92% appearing once. The starting material was CD4+ or CD8+ T cells sorted from blood, obtained in a trial of the OX40 agonist ivuxolimab. The receptor set was obtained from an adult with an advanced solid tumor such as melanoma, head and neck, liver or kidney cancer.

V gene TRBV19 combines with J gene TRBJ2-3, with D perhaps TRBD2 (6 bases). Per germline, CDR1 LNHDA and CDR2 SQIVND (reference sequence). V lost 9 bases and J 1 base, leaving 20 bases between the germline ends. This CDR3 comprises 16 residues. The DNA of the CDR3 is TGTGCCAGCTCCCCGGGACTCTTTAGCGGCACAGATACGCAGTATTTT. It codes for CASSPGLFSGTDTQYF.

V is TRBV7-2 and J is TRBJ2-3; 7 bases map to TRBD1. CDR1 and CDR2 from the germline V gene are SGHTA and FQGNSA. This CDR3 spans 14 amino acids. V gave up 5 bases and J gave up 3 bases; unmatched junction bases: 5. The CDR3 nucleotides are TGTGCCAGCAGCCCTCAGACAGGGACAGATACGCAGTATTTT. As protein: CASSPQTGTDTQYF. Full variable domain (outside the CDR3, taken from reference TRBV7-2 and TRBJ2-3): GAGVSQSPSNKVTEKGKDVELRCDPISGHTALYWYRQSLGQGLEFLIYFQGNSAPDKSGLPSDRFSAERTGGSVSTLTIQRTQQEDSAVYLCASSPQTGTDTQYFGPGTRLTVL.

The genes are TRBV7-9 and TRBJ1-2, with a weak D call TRBD1 (6 bases). The CDR3 is 14 amino acids. The V and J ends lost 3 bases and 6 bases respectively, with 14 bases between them. In germline, CDR1 is SEHNR, CDR2 FQNEAQ (reference sequence). CDR3 region: CASSFIDRLDGYTF. The CDR3 DNA reads TGTGCCAGCAGCTTTATTGACAGGTTGGATGGCTACACCTTC. The full variable domain, completed using reference TRBV7-9 and TRBJ1-2, is DTGVSQNPRHKITKRGQNVTFRCDPISEHNRLYWYRQTLGQGPEFLTYFQNEAQLEKSRLLSDRFSAERPKGSFSTLEIQRTEQGDSAMYLCASSFIDRLDGYTFGSGTRLTVV.

Comments on this clone: At the DNA level, this CDR3 is encoded by other sequences in the same sample as well. This sequence joins TRBV28 and TRBJ2-7, with 7 bases aligning to TRBD1. Losses at the gene ends were 3 bases for V and 2 bases for J; bases not matched to a gene: 4. Germline CDR1 MDHEN, CDR2 SYDVKM. The CDR3 covers 14 residues. This CDR3 reads CASSLGQGAYEQYF. CDR3 in DNA: TGTGCCAGCAGTTTGGGTCAGGGGGCCTACGAGCAGTACTTC. Drawing the rest from reference TRBV28 and TRBJ2-7, the complete variable domain is DVKVTQSSRYLVKRTGEKVFLECVQDMDHENMFWYRQDPGLGLRLIYFSYDVKMKEKGDIPEGYSVSREKKERFSLILESASTNQTSMYLCASSLGQGAYEQYFGPGTRLTVT.

This sequence joins TRBV7-2 and TRBJ2-3; 10 bases map to TRBD2. V trimming: 2 bases; J trimming: 5 bases; junction bases outside the gene matches: 1. The CDR3 contains 14 residues. CDR1 and CDR2 from the germline V gene are SGHTA and FQGNSA. The CDR3 bases are TGTGCCAGCAGCTTACTAGCGGGAGAAGATACGCAGTATTTT. Translated, it gives CASSLLAGEDTQYF.

The chain combines TRBV18 with TRBJ2-2; perhaps TRBD1 as D (6 bases). This CDR3 comprises 15 residues. V lost 6 bases to trimming and J lost 0 bases, with 11 bases between them. Per the germline V gene, CDR1 is KGHSH and CDR2 is LQKENI. CDR3 protein: CASSTGTTNTGELFF. In DNA, the CDR3 is TGTGCCAGCTCGACCGGGACAACGAACACCGGGGAGCTGTTTTTT. Filled out from reference TRBV18 and TRBJ2-2, the complete variable domain reads NAGVMQNPRHLVRRRGQEARLRCSPMKGHSHVYWYRQLPEEGLKFMVYLQKENIIDESGMPKERFSAEFPKEGPSILRIQQVVRGDSAAYFCASSTGTTNTGELFFGEGSRLTVL.

The chain joins TRBV25-1 to TRBJ2-7; TRBD2 matches 12 bases. The CDR3 contains 16 residues. The germline gives CDR1 MGHDK, CDR2 SYGVNS. J gave up 0 bases and V 2 bases, and 2 bases lay outside the gene matches. Written as DNA, the CDR3 is TGTGCCAGCAGTGAACGGGGACTAGCGGGCTCCTACGAGCAGTACTTC. Amino acids: CASSERGLAGSYEQYF.

This chain links TRBV6-5 with TRBJ1-1; the match to TRBD1 covers 9 bases. V gave up 7 bases and J gave up 1 base; unmatched junction bases: 7. The CDR3 contains 15 residues. Germline CDR1 MNHEY, CDR2 SVGAGI. The CDR3 region has the DNA TGTGCCAGCATTAAGAAGACAGGGGGGAACACTGAAGCTTTCTTT. Protein product: CASIKKTGGNTEAFF.

The chain has TRBV6-5 and TRBJ2-3; 8 bases align to TRBD1. V shed 6 bases, J shed 4 bases, and the junction held 9 bases outside the gene matches. Germline CDR1 reads MNHEY; CDR2 reads SVGAGI. CDR3 length: 15 amino acids. CDR3 amino acids: CASSSRGRGSDTQYF. In DNA form, the CDR3 reads TGTGCCAGCAGCAGCAGGGGGCGAGGATCAGATACGCAGTATTTT.

This chain's CDR3 is CASSLRRSGYSYNEQFF. Here the CDR3 DNA reads TGTGCCAGCAGTTTACGGCGTTCGGGGTACTCCTACAATGAGCAGTTCTTC. V gene TRBV27 combines with J gene TRBJ2-1; maybe TRBD2 (5 bases). V dropped 2 bases and J dropped 0 bases, with 14 bases sitting between them. Germline loops: CDR1 MNHEY, CDR2 SMNVEV (reference sequence). The CDR3 has 17 amino acids.

This chain connects TRBV7-3 to TRBJ1-1; D unresolved. The V end was cut by 5 bases, the J end by 1 base, with 8 bases between. Germline V gene data show CDR1 as SGHTA and CDR2 as FQGTGA. CDR3 size: 13 residues. CDR3 bases: TGTGCCAGCAGCCCCGAGCGGAACACTGAAGCTTTCTTT. Encoded protein: CASSPERNTEAFF.

The chain uses TRBV6-1 and TRBJ1-2; D uncertain. The V gene's germline CDR1 is MNHNS and CDR2 SASEGT. The CDR3 contains 14 residues. Between the trimmed V and J ends, which lost 3 bases and 7 bases, there was a span of 15 bases. The CDR3 bases are TGTGCCAGCAGTGACTGGGCACTAGGTTCTGGCTACACCTTC. As protein: CASSDWALGSGYTF.

This clone occurred once. This chain uses TRBV28 with TRBJ2-7, with D possibly TRBD2 on 6 matching bases. The germline V gene encodes CDR1 MDHEN and CDR2 SYDVKM. The CDR3 totals 16 residues. Trimming stripped 9 bases from V and 2 bases from J, with 23 bases between. CDR3 DNA: TGTGCCAGAGGGTATCACCCGGGACTCCAAACCTACGAGCAGTACTTC. This sequence encodes CARGYHPGLQTYEQYF.